This TCR beta chain comes out of a study of Graves' ophthalmopathy and Graves' hyperthyroidism. Notes on the study in general: With a specificity of about 75% and a sensitivity of 70.59%, the model predicted ophthalmopathy progression. Using 13 signatures, a model distinguished ophthalmopathy from stable hyperthyroidism, reaching around 88% sensitivity and approximately 81% specificity. Also, most clonotypes expanded in the thyroid above 0.001 frequency appeared in blood.

Amplified TCR beta CDR3 regions were obtained using RNA transcripts as template. RT-PCR in the first round used HTBI primers; a second-round multiplex PCR followed. TCRdb re-called the multiplex PCR reads through MiXCR, storing one row per CDR3 protein. The data show more than 1,000,000 distinct CDR3 sequences, about 35% seen once. On this clonotype: The antigen is unknown.

Reliance was placed on clinical symptoms, serum thyroxine, TRAb, thyroid ultrasound and orbital computed tomography for diagnosis. This receptor was taken from an adult man with Graves' hyperthyroidism. The sequenced sample consisted of peripheral blood or thyroid tissue (not recorded which).

Written as DNA, the CDR3 is TGCAGCGTTGAAGACCAGGGGGGAAACACCATATATTTT. Its translation: CSVEDQGGNTIYF. The chain combines TRBV29-1 with TRBJ1-3; D possibly corresponds to TRBD1 (6 bases). Germline assignment: CDR1 SQVTM and CDR2 ANQGSEA. Trimming pared 0 bases from V and 4 bases from J, leaving 7 bases between. The CDR3 totals 13 residues.